This entry lists 7 T cell receptor beta chains sequenced from one sample in a study of shared clonotypes between healthy human individuals. Some clones are missing from TCRdb's copy, which holds only in-frame ones; the method was immunoSEQ multiplex PCR. The sample includes some 2 million clones, around 96% of them seen just once. As defined, naive CD8 cells were CD45RO-negative and positively selected for CCR7, with terminally differentiated effector memory CD45RA+ cells excluded. Specimen: naive CD8+ T cells sorted from blood. These receptors came from a man aged 18-30 years in good health.

V gene TRBV4-3 combines with J gene TRBJ2-1; D is perhaps TRBD1 or TRBD2 (5 bases each). V was trimmed by 1 base and J by 2 bases, leaving 9 bases between them. The CDR3 covers 15 residues. CDR1 and CDR2 from the germline V gene are LGHNA and YSLEER. CDR3 protein: CASSQVWGTYNEQFF. As DNA, the CDR3 is TGCGCCAGCAGCCAAGTCTGGGGGACCTACAATGAGCAGTTCTTC.

This chain uses TRBV2 with TRBJ2-7; 9 positions match TRBD2. Germline-derived CDR1 and CDR2 are SNHLY and FYNNEI. V lost 5 bases to trimming and J lost 6 bases; unmatched junction nucleotides: 14. This CDR3 is 16 amino acids long. CDR3 sequence: CASSLQGGRASSEQYF. The CDR3, as DNA: TGTGCCAGCAGTCTCCAGGGCGGGAGGGCCTCTAGCGAGCAGTACTTC.

The V and J genes are TRBV2 and TRBJ1-5, with TRBD1 matching 8 bases. With V trimmed by 5 bases and J by 6 bases, 3 bases remained unmatched. Germline lookup yields CDR1 SNHLY and CDR2 FYNNEI. The CDR3 has 13 residues. The CDR3, as DNA: TGTGCCAGCAGTAACAGGGGGGTTCAGCCCCAGCATTTT. It is translated as CASSNRGVQPQHF.

The DNA of the CDR3 is TGCGCCAGCAAGGGGACTAGCGGGATAAATGAGCAGTTCTTC. Translated, it gives CASKGTSGINEQFF. The chain is built from TRBV5-1 and TRBJ2-1, with TRBD2 matching over 13 bases. CDR3 length: 14 amino acids. The V gene end was trimmed by 6 bases and the J gene end by 7 bases; junction bases not matched to a gene: 4. The V gene's germline CDR1 is SGHRS and CDR2 YFSETQ.

The J gene is TRBJ2-5, the V gene TRBV9; 7 bases fit TRBD2. The ends lost 3 bases at V and 3 bases at J; junction bases unmatched: 8. This CDR3 region has 15 residues. The germline gives CDR1 SGDLS, CDR2 YYNGEE. This CDR3 reads CASSGAHRGEETQYF. The CDR3 DNA reads as TGTGCCAGCAGCGGAGCCCATCGGGGGGAAGAGACCCAGTACTTC. The full variable domain, rest sourced from reference TRBV9 and TRBJ2-5, is DSGVTQTPKHLITATGQRVTLRCSPRSGDLSVYWYQQSLDQGLQFLIQYYNGEERAKGNILERFSAQQFPDLHSELNLSSLELGDSALYFCASSGAHRGEETQYFGPGTRLLVL.

The V call is TRBV7-9, the J call TRBJ2-7, with no clear D. The CDR3 sequence is 14 residues long. CDR1 and CDR2 from the germline V gene are SEHNR and FQNEAQ (reference sequence). Trimming cost V 3 bases and J 0 bases, with 9 bases left between them. The CDR3: CASSFSASSYEQYF. As DNA, the CDR3 is TGTGCCAGCAGCTTCTCTGCTAGCTCCTACGAGCAGTACTTC.

The V gene is TRBV27, the J gene TRBJ1-2; possibly TRBD1 for D (6 bases). The CDR3 has 14 amino acids. The V gene's germline CDR1 is MNHEY and CDR2 SMNVEV (reference sequence). V lost 5 bases, J lost 4 bases, and 14 bases lay in between. CDR3 in DNA: TGTGCCAGCAGTGCGCTACAGGGCGGCTATGGCTACACCTTC. It specifies CASSALQGGYGYTF.